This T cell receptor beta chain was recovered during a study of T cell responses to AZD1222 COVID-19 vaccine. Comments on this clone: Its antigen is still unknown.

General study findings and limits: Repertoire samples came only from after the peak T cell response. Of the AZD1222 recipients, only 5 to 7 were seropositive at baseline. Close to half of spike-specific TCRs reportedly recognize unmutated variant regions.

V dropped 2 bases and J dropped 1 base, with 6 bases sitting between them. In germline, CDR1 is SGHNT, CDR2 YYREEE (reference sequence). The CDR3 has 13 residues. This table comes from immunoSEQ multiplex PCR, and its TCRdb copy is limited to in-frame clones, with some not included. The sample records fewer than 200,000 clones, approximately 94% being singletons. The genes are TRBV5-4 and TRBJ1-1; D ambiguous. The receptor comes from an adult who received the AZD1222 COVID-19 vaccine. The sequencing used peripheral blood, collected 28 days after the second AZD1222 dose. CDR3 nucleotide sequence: TGTGCCAGCAGCTTCGGAGGGAACACTGAAGCTTTCTTT. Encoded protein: CASSFGGNTEAFF.